This passage covers 24 T cell receptor beta chains from one sample sequenced in a study of T cells expressing NK-cell markers. TCRdb re-analyzed the 5' RACE reads; it lists each CDR3 protein once, without DNA. This repertoire includes roughly 120,000 distinct CDR3 sequences. The specimen was blood T cells: a sorted CD56 or NKG2C T cell subset, CD4+ or CD8+ T cells, or bulk PBMC T cells (not recorded which). These receptors all stem from a woman between 18 and 70 years old in good health.

The chain carries TRBV4-3 and TRBJ1-3. The CDR3 runs to 16 residues. From germline, CDR1 is LGHNA and CDR2 YSLEER. This CDR3 reads CASSQEAPGSGNTIYF.

The chain has TRBV9 and TRBJ2-7; as DNA is missing, the TRBD1 call by TCRdb cannot be tested. CDR1 and CDR2 from the germline V gene are SGDLS and YYNGEE. The length of the CDR3 is 15 residues. The chain's CDR3 is CASSVEGTASYEQYF.

The CDR3 is CASSPARAGENYGYTF. The chain uses TRBV7-9 and TRBJ1-2; without DNA, the TCRdb call of TRBD1 cannot be checked. CDR3 length equals 16 residues. From germline, CDR1 is SEHNR and CDR2 FQNEAQ (reference sequence).

The chain couples TRBV19 to TRBJ2-1; TCRdb's D gene call, TRBD2, goes unchecked for lack of DNA. The CDR3 contains 14 residues. Germline V lookup: CDR1 LNHDA, CDR2 SQIVND (reference sequence). The chain's CDR3 is CASSIVSEGNEQFF.

V and J are TRBV20-1 and TRBJ2-7; checking the TCRdb D call of TRBD1 is not possible without DNA. The CDR3 spans 14 residues. Germline CDR1 DFQATT, CDR2 SNEGSKA (reference sequence). The CDR3 loop is CSARDLGQLYEQYF.

This chain joins TRBV5-4 and TRBJ2-5; TCRdb's D call, TRBD2, is unchecked because there is no DNA. Germline CDR1 and CDR2: SGHNT and YYREEE (reference sequence). The CDR3 has 13 residues. Here the CDR3 reads CASSPRVGETQYF.

This chain uses TRBV4-3 with TRBJ2-7; TCRdb picks TRBD1, but there is no DNA to check that call. Germline assignment: CDR1 LGHNA and CDR2 YSLEER. This CDR3 is 14 amino acids long. The CDR3 here is CASSQVVLGYEQYF.

CDR3 loop: CSAQSGQGDTEAFF. The chain recombines TRBV20-1 with TRBJ1-1; TCRdb lists TRBD1, though no DNA is available to test this call. Looked up from germline, CDR1 is DFQATT and CDR2 is SNEGSKA (reference sequence). The CDR3 sequence is 14 residues long.

This chain connects TRBV29-1 to TRBJ2-1; TCRdb gives TRBD1 as the D gene, but with no DNA this cannot be confirmed. Germline V CDR1 and CDR2: SQVTM, ANQGSEA. The CDR3 is made up of 13 amino acids. The CDR3 sequence is CSVVGTERNEQFF.

The rearrangement uses TRBV15 and TRBJ1-4; the TCRdb call, TRBD1, lacks DNA for checking. Per germline, CDR1 LNHNV and CDR2 YYDKDF (reference sequence). The CDR3 length is 15 residues. The CDR3 spells CATSSRDSYNEKLFF.

The chain employs TRBV28 and TRBJ1-1. The CDR3 contains 11 residues. Germline assignment: CDR1 MDHEN and CDR2 SYDVKM. The CDR3 sequence: CASSLSTEAFF.

This chain links TRBV19 with TRBJ1-1. Germline assignment: CDR1 LNHDA and CDR2 SQIVND (reference sequence). This CDR3 has 14 residues. CDR3 protein: CASSIVSVNTEAFF.

This sequence joins TRBV28 and TRBJ2-3; TCRdb picks TRBD2, but there is no DNA to check that call. Germline V gene sequence: CDR1 MDHEN, CDR2 SYDVKM. There are 17 residues in the CDR3. The CDR3 spells CASSLGASGSSTDTQYF.

The chain employs TRBV5-5 and TRBJ2-2. Germline V lookup: CDR1 SGHKS, CDR2 YYEKEE (reference sequence). The length of the CDR3 is 15 residues. The CDR3 sequence is CASSFGPANTGELFF.

The CDR3 region is CASSIERDRPDRTDTQYF. The gene calls are TRBV2 and TRBJ2-3; the TCRdb call, TRBD1, lacks DNA for checking. The germline V gene encodes CDR1 SNHLY and CDR2 FYNNEI. The CDR3 totals 18 residues.

This sequence joins TRBV7-8 and TRBJ2-3; TCRdb returns TRBD2, unconfirmable since there is no DNA. The CDR3 length is 15 residues. Germline CDR1 and CDR2: SGHVS and FQNEAQ. The CDR3 sequence is CASTKAGGPADTQYF.

The genes are TRBV7-2 and TRBJ2-7; TCRdb gives TRBD2 as the D gene, but with no DNA this cannot be confirmed. The CDR3 contains 14 residues. Germline V lookup: CDR1 SGHTA, CDR2 FQGNSA. The CDR3 sequence is CASSHPGLAYEQYF. The full variable domain, with the rest looked up from reference TRBV7-2 and TRBJ2-7, is GAGVSQSPSNKVTEKGKDVELRCDPISGHTALYWYRQSLGQGLEFLIYFQGNSAPDKSGLPSDRFSAERTGGSVSTLTIQRTQQEDSAVYLCASSHPGLAYEQYFGPGTRLTVT.

This chain links TRBV6-1 with TRBJ1-5. The germline V gene encodes CDR1 MNHNS and CDR2 SASEGT. This CDR3 spans 14 amino acids. CDR3 sequence: CASAVGGSNQPQHF.

CDR3 in amino acids: CASNTVSSYEQYF. V and J are TRBV7-9 and TRBJ2-7. This CDR3 spans 13 amino acids. CDR1 SEHNR and CDR2 FQNEAQ come from the germline V gene (reference sequence).

The chain employs TRBV28 and TRBJ2-3; TCRdb reports TRBD2, a call that lacks DNA to check it against. The CDR3 consists of 15 residues. Germline V lookup: CDR1 MDHEN, CDR2 SYDVKM. The CDR3: CASTSSAGFTDTQYF.

This chain joins TRBV7-9 and TRBJ2-7. Per the germline V gene, CDR1 is SEHNR and CDR2 is FQNEAQ (reference sequence). The CDR3 covers 13 residues. The CDR3 reads CASGGVVGYEQYF. Looking up the rest from reference TRBV7-9 and TRBJ2-7 gives the full variable domain: DTGVSQNPRHKITKRGQNVTFRCDPISEHNRLYWYRQTLGQGPEFLTYFQNEAQLEKSRLLSDRFSAERPKGSFSTLEIQRTEQGDSAMYLCASGGVVGYEQYFGPGTRLTVT.

J is TRBJ2-5 and V is TRBV5-5; with no DNA, the TCRdb D assignment of TRBD1 cannot be verified. Germline CDR1 reads SGHKS; CDR2 reads YYEKEE (reference sequence). The CDR3 runs 18 residues. The CDR3 region is CASSYLAGGDGAWETQYF.

The rearrangement joins TRBV15 to TRBJ2-1; the D gene TCRdb calls, TRBD2, cannot be checked with no DNA. This CDR3 has 17 amino acids. Looked up from germline, CDR1 is LNHNV and CDR2 is YYDKDF (reference sequence). This CDR3 reads CATSRDRTSGMGNEQFF.

This chain connects TRBV6-1 to TRBJ1-4. Germline V gives CDR1 MNHNS, CDR2 SASEGT. The CDR3 is 17 amino acids. The CDR3 sequence is CASRVGDGYATNEKLFF.